A selection of T cell receptor beta chains follows, all from one sample in a study of blood T cells in healthy people across ages. From the 5' RACE reads, TCRdb called clonotypes with MiXCR, one entry per CDR3 protein. This table has about 1.4 million distinct CDR3 sequences, roughly 64% appearing once. Sequenced: blood. Receptors originate from a man younger than 35 in good health. The CDR3 runs from the conserved cysteine through the conserved F or W.

J gene: TRBJ2-1
V gene: TRBV28
CDR3 protein: CASSSRIHSRASGNYNEQFF

J gene: TRBJ1-5
V gene: TRBV12-1
CDR3 protein: CASSFESWPQHF

J gene: TRBJ2-3
V gene: TRBV10-2
CDR3 protein: CASSEPGLAVGTDTQYF

J gene: TRBJ1-2
V gene: TRBV6-5
CDR3 protein: CASTKTGGPSGYTF

J gene: TRBJ2-1
V gene: TRBV29-1
CDR3 protein: CSVLQGGLHYNEQFF

J gene: -
V gene: TRBV4-1
CDR3 protein: CASSQDPLTSGRDEQYF

J gene: -
V gene: TRBV12-3/TRBV12-4
CDR3 protein: CASSCTPGATYEQYF

J gene: -
V gene: TRBV20-1
CDR3 protein: CSAGSGGTSVYNEQYF

J gene: TRBJ2-3
V gene: TRBV29-1
CDR3 protein: CSAESVAFSGGAGTDTQYF

J gene: TRBJ1-1
V gene: TRBV20-1
CDR3 protein: CSARDSRGGHTEAFF

J gene: TRBJ1-1
V gene: TRBV4-1
CDR3 protein: CASSQGGHSNTEAFF

J gene: TRBJ2-7
V gene: TRBV29-1
CDR3 protein: CSGTGDTYEQYF

J gene: TRBJ2-7
V gene: TRBV20-1
CDR3 protein: CSVPGTSSYEQYF

J gene: TRBJ2-5
V gene: TRBV7-8
CDR3 protein: CASRSLGEQYF

J gene: TRBJ2-1
V gene: TRBV12-3/TRBV12-4
CDR3 protein: CASSSQRGTYNEQFF

J gene: TRBJ1-6
V gene: TRBV7-2
CDR3 protein: CASGTNSPLHF

J gene: TRBJ2-1
V gene: TRBV24-1
CDR3 protein: CATGGTTNSYNEQFF

J gene: -
V gene: TRBV4-3
CDR3 protein: CASSQDRGTGVETQYF

J gene: TRBJ1-2
V gene: TRBV6-5
CDR3 protein: CASSPPRGGGYTF

J gene: TRBJ2-7
V gene: TRBV4-2
CDR3 protein: CASSLSTGYEQYF

J gene: TRBJ1-1
V gene: TRBV10-3
CDR3 protein: CAIQDPLNTEAFF

J gene: TRBJ2-3
V gene: TRBV29-1
CDR3 protein: CSVEDRLAGSTDTQYF

J gene: TRBJ2-6
V gene: TRBV7-9
CDR3 protein: CASSDSATRANVLTF

J gene: TRBJ2-7
V gene: TRBV5-1
CDR3 protein: CASSLWTGDNEQYF

J gene: TRBJ1-4
V gene: TRBV7-9
CDR3 protein: CASSVATGIEFF

J gene: TRBJ1-5
V gene: TRBV4-3
CDR3 protein: CASSQVMDSVQPQHF

J gene: TRBJ2-5
V gene: TRBV4-2
CDR3 protein: CASSQGASGIGSNEQYF

J gene: TRBJ2-5
V gene: TRBV20-1
CDR3 protein: CSARDPSETQYF

J gene: TRBJ1-4
V gene: TRBV3-1
CDR3 protein: CASSPVTGRATNEKLFF